The T cell receptor beta chain under discussion was sequenced for a study of OX40 agonist ivuxolimab in advanced cancers. Study conclusions and caveats: A proportion of nonresponders additionally exhibited low normalized T-cell clonal expansion.

CDR1 and CDR2 from the germline V gene are MNHEY and SMNVEV (reference sequence). Trimming cost V 2 bases and J 7 bases; bases outside gene matches: 6. The CDR3 runs to 14 residues. TCRdb keeps only in-frame clones here, not all; method: immunoSEQ multiplex PCR. The profile shows approximately 49,000 clones, 80% to 85% of them singletons. This clone was seen only once. Its antigen is unidentified. On cycle 4 day 1 and cycle 7 day 1, as well as at baseline, blood was sampled. This specimen was CD4+ or CD8+ T cells sorted from blood, taken in a trial of the OX40 agonist ivuxolimab. The chain employs TRBV27 and TRBJ1-2, with 8 bases that match TRBD1. The receptor's source is an adult with an advanced solid tumor such as melanoma, head and neck, liver or kidney cancer. CDR3 coding DNA: TGTGCCAGCAGTTTAGGACAGGGAGCAAGTGGCTACACCTTC. Amino acids: CASSLGQGASGYTF.